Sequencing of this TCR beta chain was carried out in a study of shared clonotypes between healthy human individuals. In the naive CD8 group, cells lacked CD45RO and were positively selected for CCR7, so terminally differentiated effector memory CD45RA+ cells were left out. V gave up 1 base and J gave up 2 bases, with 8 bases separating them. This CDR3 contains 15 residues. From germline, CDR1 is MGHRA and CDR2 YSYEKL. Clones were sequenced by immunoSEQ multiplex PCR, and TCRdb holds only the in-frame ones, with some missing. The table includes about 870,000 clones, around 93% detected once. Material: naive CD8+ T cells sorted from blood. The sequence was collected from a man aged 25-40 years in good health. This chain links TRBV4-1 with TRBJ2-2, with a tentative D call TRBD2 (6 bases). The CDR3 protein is CASSQGGANTGELFF. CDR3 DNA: TGCGCCAGCAGCCAAGGCGGGGCTAACACCGGGGAGCTGTTTTTT.